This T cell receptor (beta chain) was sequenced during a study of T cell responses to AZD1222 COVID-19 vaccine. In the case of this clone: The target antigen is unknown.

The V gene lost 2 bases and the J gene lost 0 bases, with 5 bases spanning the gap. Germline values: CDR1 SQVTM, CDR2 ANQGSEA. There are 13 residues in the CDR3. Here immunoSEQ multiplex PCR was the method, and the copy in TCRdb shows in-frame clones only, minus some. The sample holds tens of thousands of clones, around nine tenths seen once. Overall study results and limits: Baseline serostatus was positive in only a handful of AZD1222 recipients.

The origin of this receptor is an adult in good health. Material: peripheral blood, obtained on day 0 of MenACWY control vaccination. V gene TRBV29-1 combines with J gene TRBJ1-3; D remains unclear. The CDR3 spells CSVEMSSGNTIYF. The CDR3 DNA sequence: TGCAGCGTTGAAATGAGCTCTGGAAACACCATATATTTT.